The clone carrying this T cell receptor beta chain was picked up many times. These data originate in a study of regulatory T cells in long-lasting Graves disease. Time point here: newly diagnosed GD, antithyroid drugs for less than 3 months. PBMC-extracted RNA yielded the TCR library. Germline V gives CDR1 LGHDT, CDR2 YNNKEL (reference sequence). This CDR3 is built from 12 residues. V dropped 1 base and J dropped 7 bases, with 8 bases sitting between them. Both iRepertoire HTBI primers and Arm-PCR of CDR3 regions were used to build the TCR beta libraries. TCRdb re-analysed the multiplex PCR reads in MiXCR, keeping a single row per CDR3 protein. The sample lists 350,000 to 400,000 distinct CDR3 sequences; 15% to 20% were seen once. A further study also used this sample, focusing on T cells in Graves' hyperthyroidism and ophthalmopathy. This second study notes: The TCR CDR3 was amplified in a first-round RT-PCR using the HTBI primer set.

The chain links TRBV3-1 to TRBJ2-7, with no clear D. This TCR came from a woman younger than 30 with Graves disease. The material was peripheral blood mononuclear cells (PBMCs), obtained at new diagnosis, from a patient treated with antithyroid drugs. This CDR3 reads CASSQVNQEQYF. Written as DNA, the CDR3 is TGTGCCAGCAGCCAAGTGAATCAAGAGCAGTACTTC.